A single sample gave rise to the 21 T cell receptor beta chains below, sequenced in a study of blood T cell repertoires in COVID-19. Sequencing used immunoSEQ multiplex PCR; TCRdb keeps in-frame clones, though not all of them. The table has roughly 440,000 clones, more than 70% seen once. The specimen sequenced was peripheral blood. These TCRs come from a woman aged 50 to 60 with COVID-19, enrolled during active disease.

The chain combines TRBV3-1 (or the pseudogene TRBV3-2) with TRBJ2-7; the match to TRBD2 covers 7 bases. Trimming cost V 0 bases and J 3 bases; bases outside gene matches: 11. The CDR3 loop spans 17 amino acids. Per germline, CDR1 LGHDT and CDR2 YNNKEL (reference sequence). The chain's CDR3 is CASSQELGPGGGYEQYF. The CDR3 DNA reads as TGTGCCAGCAGCCAAGAACTGGGACCGGGCGGGGGCTACGAGCAGTACTTC.

This clone was counted only a few times. The chain employs TRBV9 and TRBJ1-1; weak D call: TRBD1 (5 bases). This CDR3 spans 13 amino acids. Germline V gene lookup returns CDR1 SGDLS and CDR2 YYNGEE. Trimming removed 0 bases from V and 6 bases from J, with 9 bases in between. CDR3 DNA sequence: TGTGCCAGCAGCGTAGATACGGGGGCTGAAGCTTTCTTT. This codes for CASSVDTGAEAFF.

In its sample, this clone was seen once. The rearrangement links TRBV12-3 or TRBV12-4 to TRBJ2-3; D unclear. This CDR3 spans 11 amino acids. Between the trimmed V and J ends, which lost 6 bases and 5 bases, there was a span of 6 bases. The CDR3 nucleotides read TGTGCCAGCAGCCCGAGAGATACGCAGTATTTT. It specifies CASSPRDTQYF.

The chain couples TRBV3-1 (or the pseudogene TRBV3-2) to TRBJ1-5, with D uncertain. This CDR3 is built from 16 residues. Trimming cost V 1 base and J 0 bases, with 10 bases left between them. Germline V gives CDR1 LGHDT, CDR2 YNNKEL (reference sequence). Here the CDR3 DNA reads TGTGCCAGCAGCCAAGGTTCCCTAAGTAGCAATCAGCCCCAGCATTTT. It yields the protein CASSQGSLSSNQPQHF.

CDR3 DNA sequence: TGTGCCAGCAGCGCGAGTACCGGGGTTCCCTACGAGCAGTACTTC. It encodes CASSASTGVPYEQYF. The rearrangement joins TRBV9 to TRBJ2-7; D is perhaps TRBD2 (5 bases). Looked up from germline, CDR1 is SGDLS and CDR2 is YYNGEE. This CDR3 region has 15 residues. V lost 3 bases and J lost 2, with 15 bases in between.

This chain links TRBV27 with TRBJ2-7; 8 bases align to TRBD2. The germline V gene encodes CDR1 MNHEY and CDR2 SMNVEV (reference sequence). Trimming took 4 bases from V and 2 from J; bases not matched to a gene: 13. CDR3 length: 17 amino acids. CDR3 nucleotides: TGTGCCAGCAGTTCCCTATTCGGGGGGGCCACCGCCTACGAGCAGTACTTC. Its protein is CASSSLFGGATAYEQYF.

V usage is TRBV2 and J usage is TRBJ2-2, with TRBD1 as a possible D gene (5 bases). V shed 6 bases and J shed 4 bases, with 18 bases lying between them. In germline, CDR1 is SNHLY, CDR2 FYNNEI. The CDR3 length is 16 residues. CDR3 DNA: TGTGCCAGCAGCCCCGTCTTAGGACACCGCACCGGGGAGCTGTTTTTT. Protein product: CASSPVLGHRTGELFF.

This clone was detected ten times or more. The chain carries TRBV30 and TRBJ2-7; 7 nucleotides align to TRBD1. V was clipped by 2 bases and J by 3 bases; unmatched bases: 10. Germline V gives CDR1 GTSNPN, CDR2 SVGIG (reference sequence). The CDR3 is made up of 15 amino acids. The CDR3 region is CAWSRIRQGNYEQYF. The CDR3 DNA is TGTGCCTGGAGTAGAATTCGACAGGGCAACTACGAGCAGTACTTC. Looking up the rest from reference TRBV30 and TRBJ2-7 gives the full variable domain: SQTIHQWPATLVQPVGSPLSLECTVEGTSNPNLYWYRQAAGRGLQLLFYSVGIGQISSEVPQNLSASRPQDRQFILSSKKLLLSDSGFYLCAWSRIRQGNYEQYFGPGTRLTVT.

The rearrangement uses TRBV5-8 and TRBJ1-2; tentative D call: TRBD1 (5 bases). Trimming took 0 bases from V and 7 from J, leaving 16 bases between them. This CDR3 has 15 amino acids. Germline CDR1 and CDR2: SGHTS and YDEGEE. CDR3 in DNA: TGTGCCAGCAGCTTGGCAGGGTTTAGCTTCGGTGGCTACACCTTC. Translating gives CASSLAGFSFGGYTF. The whole variable domain, remainder taken from reference TRBV5-8 and TRBJ1-2, is EAGVTQSPTHLIKTRGQQATLRCSPISGHTSVYWYQQALGLGLQFLLWYDEGEERNRGNFPPRFSGRQFPNYSSELNVNALELEDSALYLCASSLAGFSFGGYTFGSGTRLTVV.

As to this clone: The sample contains more than one DNA sequence encoding this CDR3. The genes are TRBV4-2 and TRBJ1-2; no firm D call. Germline CDR1 LGHNA, CDR2 YNFKEQ. This CDR3 is built from 13 residues. Trimming pared 0 bases from V and 4 bases from J, leaving 6 bases between. The CDR3 loop is CASSQESGYGYTF. CDR3 sequence (DNA): TGTGCCAGCAGCCAAGAATCAGGCTATGGCTACACCTTC.

The chain employs TRBV5-6 and TRBJ1-2; 9 bases are shared with TRBD1. Germline trimming cut 4 bases from V and 4 bases from J; bases unmatched to any gene: 8. The CDR3 totals 15 residues. Per germline, CDR1 SGHDT and CDR2 YYEEEE. The CDR3 DNA follows: TGTGCCAGCAGCGAATACAGGGGGCTAGGCTATGGCTACACCTTC. It codes for CASSEYRGLGYGYTF.

V is TRBV5-4 and J is TRBJ1-2; D is unclear. The V gene lost 0 bases and the J gene lost 4 bases, with 13 bases spanning the gap. Germline loops: CDR1 SGHNT, CDR2 YYREEE (reference sequence). The CDR3 contains 15 residues. CDR3 DNA: TGTGCCAGCAGCTTGGAAGGCAGCGCCGTCTATGGCTACACCTTC. Protein: CASSLEGSAVYGYTF.

This clone was recorded only once. The chain couples TRBV19 to TRBJ1-1; D not certain. The CDR3 is made up of 15 amino acids. Between the trimmed V and J ends, which lost 0 bases and 3 bases, there was a span of 11 bases. The germline gives CDR1 LNHDA, CDR2 SQIVND (reference sequence). The CDR3 DNA follows: TGTGCCAGTAGTATAGATCTAGAAACCTACACTGAAGCTTTCTTT. This codes for CASSIDLETYTEAFF.

This chain connects TRBV5-4 to TRBJ1-2; D unresolved. V was pared by 3 bases and J by 5 bases, with 17 bases between. CDR1 SGHNT and CDR2 YYREEE come from the germline V gene (reference sequence). This CDR3 contains 15 residues. CDR3 nucleotide sequence: TGTGCCAGCAGCTCTAGGACTCAAGGAGCGTATGGCTACACCTTC. Its protein is CASSSRTQGAYGYTF.

The chain combines TRBV7-9 with TRBJ2-7, with 8 bases aligning to TRBD1. The germline V gene encodes CDR1 SEHNR and CDR2 FQNEAQ (reference sequence). The CDR3 has 16 amino acids. V was clipped by 3 bases and J by 2 bases; unmatched bases: 9. CDR3 region: CASSFPPRTGTYEQYF. The CDR3 DNA sequence: TGTGCCAGCAGCTTTCCCCCTCGGACAGGGACCTACGAGCAGTACTTC.

This clone was recorded once. The chain joins TRBV2 to TRBJ2-3, with 7 nucleotides matching TRBD1. This CDR3 has 20 residues. CDR1 is SNHLY and CDR2 is FYNNEI in the germline V gene. V dropped 7 bases and J dropped 0; count of bases not matched to a gene: 22. CDR3 bases: TGTGCCAGCAAGCGTCTATTTCGGTTAGGGGGCCTGACTAGCACAGATACGCAGTATTTT. Translated, it gives CASKRLFRLGGLTSTDTQYF.

V usage is TRBV20-1 and J usage is TRBJ1-5; TRBD1 is a possible D gene (6 bases). Trimming pared 3 bases from V and 3 bases from J, leaving 9 bases between. Germline V lookup: CDR1 DFQATT, CDR2 SNEGSKA (reference sequence). This CDR3 is 13 amino acids long. The CDR3 spells CSASAGDNQPQHF. CDR3 nucleotides: TGCAGTGCTAGTGCAGGGGACAATCAGCCCCAGCATTTT.

This sequence joins TRBV6-2 or TRBV6-3 and TRBJ2-3, with unresolved D. CDR1 MNHEY and CDR2 SVGEGT come from the germline V gene. V gave up 2 bases and J gave up 2 bases, with 8 bases separating them. This CDR3 has 14 amino acids. The CDR3 region has the DNA TGTGCCAGCAGTTACACAATCTCCACAGATACGCAGTATTTT. It is translated as CASSYTISTDTQYF.

This chain links TRBV19 with TRBJ1-2; D is unclear. CDR1 and CDR2 from the germline V gene are LNHDA and SQIVND (reference sequence). V was trimmed by 10 bases and J by 3 bases, leaving 9 bases between them. The CDR3 has 11 residues. This chain's CDR3 is CATQAHYGYTF. The DNA for the CDR3 is TGTGCCACCCAGGCCCACTATGGCTACACCTTC.

V and J are TRBV19 and TRBJ1-4; 9 bases match TRBD1. Germline CDR1 LNHDA, CDR2 SQIVND (reference sequence). The CDR3 runs to 15 residues. After removal of 9 bases from V and 10 bases from J, the junction contained 15 bases not matched to a gene. The DNA for the CDR3 is TGTGCCAGCCGACCCCCCGGGACAGGGAAAGCAAAACTGTTTTTT. Its protein product is CASRPPGTGKAKLFF.

CDR3 loop: CASSIDLSSYNEQFF. In nucleotides, the CDR3 is TGTGCCAGTAGTATAGATCTAAGCTCCTACAATGAGCAGTTCTTC. The rearrangement links TRBV19 to TRBJ2-1, with unresolved D. Trimming shortened V by 0 bases and J by 0 bases, and 6 bases separated the two germline ends. CDR3 length: 15 residues. Germline lookup yields CDR1 LNHDA and CDR2 SQIVND (reference sequence).